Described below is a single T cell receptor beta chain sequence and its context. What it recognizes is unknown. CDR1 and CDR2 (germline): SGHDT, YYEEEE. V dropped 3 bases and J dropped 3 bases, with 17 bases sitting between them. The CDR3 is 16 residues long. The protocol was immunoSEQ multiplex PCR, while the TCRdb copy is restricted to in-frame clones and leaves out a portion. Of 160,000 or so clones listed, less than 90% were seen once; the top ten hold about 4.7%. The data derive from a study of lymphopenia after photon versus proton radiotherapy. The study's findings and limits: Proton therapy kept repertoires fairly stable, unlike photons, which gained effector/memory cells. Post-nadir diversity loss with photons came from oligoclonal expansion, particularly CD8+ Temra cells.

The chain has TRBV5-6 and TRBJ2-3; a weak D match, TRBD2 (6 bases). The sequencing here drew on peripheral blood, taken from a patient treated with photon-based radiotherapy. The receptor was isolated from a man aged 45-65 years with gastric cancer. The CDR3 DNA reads TGTGCCAGCAGCTCCCGACTGTCACGGGGGACAGATACGCAGTATTTT. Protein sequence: CASSSRLSRGTDTQYF.